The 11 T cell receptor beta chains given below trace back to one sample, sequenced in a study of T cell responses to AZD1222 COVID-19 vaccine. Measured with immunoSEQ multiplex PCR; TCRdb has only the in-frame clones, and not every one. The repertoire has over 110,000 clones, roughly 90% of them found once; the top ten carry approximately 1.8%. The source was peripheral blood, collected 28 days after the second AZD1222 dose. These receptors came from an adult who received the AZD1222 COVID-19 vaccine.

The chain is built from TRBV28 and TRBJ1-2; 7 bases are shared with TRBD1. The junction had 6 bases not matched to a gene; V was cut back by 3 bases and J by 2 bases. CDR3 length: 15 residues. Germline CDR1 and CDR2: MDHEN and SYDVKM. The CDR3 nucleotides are TGTGCCAGCAGTTTTCCCCTGGGACAGAACTATGGCTACACCTTC. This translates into CASSFPLGQNYGYTF.

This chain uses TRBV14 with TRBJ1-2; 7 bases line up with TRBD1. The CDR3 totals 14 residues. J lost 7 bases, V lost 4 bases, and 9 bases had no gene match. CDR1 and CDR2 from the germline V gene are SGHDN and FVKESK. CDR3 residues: CASSPRQGGSGYTF. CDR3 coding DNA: TGTGCCAGCAGCCCCAGGCAAGGGGGCAGTGGCTACACCTTC.

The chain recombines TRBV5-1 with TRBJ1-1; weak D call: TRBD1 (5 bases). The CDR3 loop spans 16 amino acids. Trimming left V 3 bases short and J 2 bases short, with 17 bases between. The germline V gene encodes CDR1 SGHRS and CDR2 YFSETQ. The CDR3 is CASSWSAGTHNTEAFF. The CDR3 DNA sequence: TGCGCCAGCAGCTGGTCGGCCGGGACTCATAACACTGAAGCTTTCTTT.

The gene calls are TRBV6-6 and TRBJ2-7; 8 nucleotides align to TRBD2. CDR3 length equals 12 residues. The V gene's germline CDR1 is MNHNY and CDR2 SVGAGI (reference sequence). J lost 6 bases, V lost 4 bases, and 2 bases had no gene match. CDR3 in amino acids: CASSFTSGEQYF. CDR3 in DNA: TGTGCCAGCAGTTTCACTAGCGGCGAGCAGTACTTC.

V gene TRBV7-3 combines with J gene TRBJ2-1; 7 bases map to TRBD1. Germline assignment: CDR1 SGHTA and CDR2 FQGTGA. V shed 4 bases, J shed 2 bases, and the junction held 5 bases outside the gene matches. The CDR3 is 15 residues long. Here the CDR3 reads CASSSTGRPYNEQFF. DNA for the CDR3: TGTGCCAGCAGCTCGACAGGGAGACCCTACAATGAGCAGTTCTTC.

CDR3 residues: CASSLVQKSYGYTF. CDR3 DNA sequence: TGTGCCAGCAGCTTGGTCCAGAAATCTTATGGCTACACCTTC. The chain employs TRBV7-8 and TRBJ1-2; D gene ambiguous. CDR3 size: 14 residues. The V gene lost 3 bases and the J gene lost 5 bases, with 13 bases spanning the gap. Germline CDR1 is SGHVS and CDR2 is FQNEAQ.

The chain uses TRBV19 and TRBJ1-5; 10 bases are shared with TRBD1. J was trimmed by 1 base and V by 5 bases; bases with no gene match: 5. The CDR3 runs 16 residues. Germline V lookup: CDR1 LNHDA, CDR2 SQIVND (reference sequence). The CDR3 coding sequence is TGTGCCAGTAGTCTGAGGACAGGGGGGAGCAATCAGCCCCAGCATTTT. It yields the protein CASSLRTGGSNQPQHF. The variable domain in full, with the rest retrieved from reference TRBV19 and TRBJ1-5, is DGGITQSPKYLFRKEGQNVTLSCEQNLNHDAMYWYRQDPGQGLRLIYYSQIVNDFQKGDIAEGYSVSREKKESFPLTVTSAQKNPTAFYLCASSLRTGGSNQPQHFGDGTRLSIL.

The CDR3 nucleotides read TGCGCCAGCAGCATTCTACAGGGGAATGAGCAGTTCTTC. Its protein is CASSILQGNEQFF. The chain joins TRBV5-1 to TRBJ2-1; 7 bases agree with TRBD1. CDR3 length: 13 amino acids. Germline V gives CDR1 SGHRS, CDR2 YFSETQ. The ends lost 4 bases at V and 7 bases at J; junction bases unmatched: 5.

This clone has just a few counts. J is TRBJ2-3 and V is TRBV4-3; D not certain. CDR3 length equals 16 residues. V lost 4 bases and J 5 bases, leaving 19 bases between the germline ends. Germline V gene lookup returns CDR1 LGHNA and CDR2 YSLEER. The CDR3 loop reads CASSPDSGPSGDTQYF. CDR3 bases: TGCGCCAGCAGCCCGGATTCCGGGCCCTCAGGAGATACGCAGTATTTT.

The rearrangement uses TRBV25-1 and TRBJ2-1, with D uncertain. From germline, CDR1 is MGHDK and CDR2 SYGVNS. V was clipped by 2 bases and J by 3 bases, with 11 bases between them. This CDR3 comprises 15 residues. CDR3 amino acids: CASSEGVSYYNEQFF. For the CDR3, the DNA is TGTGCCAGCAGTGAAGGGGTTAGTTACTACAATGAGCAGTTCTTC.

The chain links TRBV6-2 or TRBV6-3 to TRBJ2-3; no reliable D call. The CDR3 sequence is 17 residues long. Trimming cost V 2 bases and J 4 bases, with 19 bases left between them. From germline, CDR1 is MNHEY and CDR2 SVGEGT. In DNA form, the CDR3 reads TGTGCCAGCAGTTACCAACCGATAGTAGCACCCCCAGATACGCAGTATTTT. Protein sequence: CASSYQPIVAPPDTQYF.